The clone carrying this TCR beta chain was seen a few times. Every TCR cDNA molecule bore a unique molecular identifier. Each CDR3 protein gets one entry after TCRdb re-called the 5' RACE reads with MiXCR. The table shows around 25,000 distinct CDR3 sequences, with about 13% occurring only once. The CDR3 runs 13 residues. Between the trimmed V and J ends, which lost 3 bases and 1 base, there was a span of 8 bases. Germline V gene data show CDR1 as SGHRS and CDR2 as YFSETQ. The data stem from a study of spatial heterogeneity in lung cancer. Time point: sample taken at primary tumor resection. Tumor, nontumor lung or frozen PBMC supplied whole RNA, sequenced without sorting.

This clonotype originated in a female donor with early-stage non-small cell lung cancer. The material sequenced was PBMCs, taken at surgery. The chain employs TRBV5-1 and TRBJ2-7; the D gene is possibly TRBD1 (6 bases). CDR3 loop: CASSWDKSYEQYF. CDR3 DNA: TGCGCCAGCAGCTGGGACAAGTCCTACGAGCAGTACTTC.